This TCR beta chain was found in a study of shared clonotypes between healthy human individuals. Study-level points and caveats: Among donors, clonotype sharing was expected to be affected by sequencing depth.

Trimming stripped 1 base from V and 6 bases from J, with 16 bases between. This CDR3 is 15 amino acids long. Germline CDR1 reads MGHRA; CDR2 reads YSYEKL. Per the authors' pipeline: With immunoSEQ giving junction-only sequences and no quality scores, filtering differed. Data came from immunoSEQ multiplex PCR; TCRdb stores just in-frame clones and leaves some out. V, J and clone size reflect that table, while D and trimming were determined from the DNA. Of hundreds of thousands of clones in the sample, roughly 98% were seen once. CD45RO-negative, CCR7-positively selected cells formed the naive CD8 fraction, excluding terminally differentiated effector memory CD45RA+ cells. To note about this clone: Its antigen is currently unknown.

Material for sequencing was naive CD8+ T cells sorted from blood. This TCR derives from a man aged 25-40 years in good health. V usage is TRBV4-1 and J usage is TRBJ2-7; no reliable D call. The CDR3 DNA is TGCGCCAGCAGCCAAGGGGCGTATAACGTACGCGAGCAGTACTTC. This translates into CASSQGAYNVREQYF.